The 20 T cell receptor beta chains presented below share a single source sample, sequenced in a study of graft-versus-host responses after intestinal transplantation. Assay: immunoSEQ multiplex PCR; the TCRdb copy retains only in-frame clones and omits some. This table holds fewer than 5,500 clones, 72% found once. This sample comprised PBMCs, obtained around 81 weeks after intestinal transplant. The source of these receptors is a human patient who received an intestinal transplant, so some T cells may come from the graft donor.

About this clone: The junction and the germline gene differ at one end; a read error may be behind it. This chain joins TRBV7-1 and TRBJ2-6, with no clear D. TRBV7-1 is annotated as an ORF whose role is uncertain. The CDR3 length is 18 residues. CDR3 sequence: CASSPASFPQSRANVLTF. CDR3 DNA: TGTGCCAGCAGCCCAGCGAGTTTCCCACAAAGTCGGGCCAACGTCCTGACTTTC.

This clone was observed a single time. The gene calls are TRBV2 and TRBJ2-7, with D possibly being TRBD1 (6 bases). CDR3 length equals 15 residues. V lost 2 bases to trimming and J lost 2 bases, with 13 bases between them. Germline loops: CDR1 SNHLY, CDR2 FYNNEI. This CDR3 is CASSESPDRPYEQYF. The CDR3 DNA sequence: TGTGCCAGCAGTGAATCGCCGGACAGACCCTACGAGCAGTACTTC.

A few counts support this clone. The rearrangement links TRBV5-1 to TRBJ2-5, with 13 bases that match TRBD2. Germline lookup yields CDR1 SGHRS and CDR2 YFSETQ. The CDR3 extends over 15 amino acids. Trimming cost V 1 base and J 5 bases; bases outside gene matches: 2. CDR3: CASSLTSGGVETQYF. The CDR3 DNA reads TGCGCCAGCAGCTTGACTAGCGGGGGGGTGGAGACCCAGTACTTC.

Written as DNA, the CDR3 is TGTGCCAGCAGTTCTTTGGACACCTATGGCTACACCTTC. As protein: CASSSLDTYGYTF. The genes are TRBV6-6 and TRBJ1-2; a weak D match, TRBD1 (5 bases). Between the trimmed V and J ends, which lost 4 bases and 4 bases, there was a span of 10 bases. The CDR3 has 13 residues. Germline V gene lookup returns CDR1 MNHNY and CDR2 SVGAGI (reference sequence).

The J gene is TRBJ2-6, the V gene TRBV4-3; no firm D call. The germline V gene has CDR1 LGHNA and CDR2 YSLEER. The V gene lost 1 base and the J gene lost 1 base, with 5 bases spanning the gap. The CDR3 totals 15 residues. DNA for the CDR3: TGCGCCAGCAGCCAAGGACAATCTGGGGCCAACGTCCTGACTTTC. The encoded protein is CASSQGQSGANVLTF.

The chain uses TRBV6-1 and TRBJ2-6; D gene uncertain. V lost 4 bases to trimming and J lost 5 bases, with 24 bases between them. Germline V CDR1 and CDR2: MNHNS, SASEGT. The CDR3 covers 19 residues. The CDR3 protein is CASSGGLSMHKSRANVLTF. The DNA of the CDR3 is TGTGCCAGCAGTGGTGGGCTCTCTATGCACAAAAGTCGGGCCAACGTCCTGACTTTC.

V gene TRBV6-6 combines with J gene TRBJ2-7; D remains unclear. V was pared by 0 bases and J by 0 bases, with 6 bases between. Germline V gene lookup returns CDR1 MNHNY and CDR2 SVGAGI (reference sequence). The CDR3 sequence is 14 residues long. The CDR3 sequence: CASSYSGPSYEQYF. The CDR3 DNA follows: TGTGCCAGCAGTTACTCGGGCCCCTCCTACGAGCAGTACTTC.

This clone was counted once. The chain is built from TRBV7-2 and TRBJ2-3; D is undetermined. Germline loops: CDR1 SGHTA, CDR2 FQGNSA. Trimming shortened V by 1 base and J by 9 bases, and 14 bases separated the two germline ends. The CDR3 length is 14 residues. In DNA form, the CDR3 reads TGTGCCAGCAGCTTAGATCGGTCAAAAGAAACGCAGTATTTT. This encodes CASSLDRSKETQYF.

The gene calls are TRBV29-1 and TRBJ2-6; D gene uncertain. The V end was cut by 5 bases, the J end by 5 bases, with 22 bases between. The germline V gene encodes CDR1 SQVTM and CDR2 ANQGSEA. This CDR3 contains 17 residues. The CDR3 bases are TGCAGCGTTCTACGGTCACTAATACAAAGTCGGGCCAACGTCCTGACTTTC. This sequence encodes CSVLRSLIQSRANVLTF.

V is TRBV6-4 and J is TRBJ2-3; D gene uncertain. The germline gives CDR1 MRHNA, CDR2 SNTAGT. CDR3 length: 13 residues. V lost 3 bases to trimming and J lost 2 bases, with 6 bases between them. The CDR3 loop reads CASSDYNTDTQYF. In DNA, the CDR3 is TGTGCCAGCAGTGATTACAACACAGATACGCAGTATTTT.

This clone was counted a single time. The V and J genes are TRBV7-3 and TRBJ2-7; tentative D call: TRBD1 (5 bases). The CDR3 sequence is 14 residues long. Per the germline V gene, CDR1 is SGHTA and CDR2 is FQGTGA. The V and J ends lost 1 base and 4 bases respectively, with 11 bases between them. This CDR3 is CASSLRGADYEQYF. The CDR3 region has the DNA TGTGCCAGCAGCTTAAGGGGCGCGGATTACGAGCAGTACTTC.

The gene calls are TRBV18 and TRBJ2-7, with D perhaps TRBD1 (6 bases). Germline V CDR1 and CDR2: KGHSH, LQKENI. V was shortened by 1 base and J by 0 bases, with 7 bases between the two germline ends. The CDR3 covers 14 residues. The CDR3 DNA reads as TGTGCCAGCTCACCACGACAGGACTCCTACGAGCAGTACTTC. Amino acid sequence: CASSPRQDSYEQYF.

With regard to this clone: A junction boundary mismatches the germline segment, possibly from a read error. V usage is TRBV5-5 and J usage is TRBJ1-4, with a tentative D call TRBD1 (5 bases). The CDR3 contains 16 residues. Germline V lookup: CDR1 SGHKS, CDR2 YYEKEE (reference sequence). The CDR3, as DNA: TGCGCCAGCAGCCAAGCCGGGGGGTTCACTAATGAAAAACTGTTTTTT. Amino acid sequence: CASSQAGGFTNEKLFF.

The chain couples TRBV16 to TRBJ2-5, with D possibly being TRBD1 or TRBD2 (6 bases each). The closer fit of TRBJ2-7 to the DNA end suggests the J call may be wrong. Germline CDR1 reads KGHSY; CDR2 reads FQNENV. The length of the CDR3 is 15 residues. For the CDR3, the DNA is TGTGCCAGCAGCCGGACAGCCACTAGCCTCTACGAGCAGTACTTC. Its translation: CASSRTATSLYEQYF.

This sequence joins TRBV5-5 and TRBJ1-4; D is ambiguous. Trimming took 0 bases from V and 5 from J, leaving 14 bases between them. The length of the CDR3 is 16 residues. Germline CDR1 SGHKS, CDR2 YYEKEE (reference sequence). The DNA of the CDR3 is TGTGCCAGCAGCTTGGCTTCGGCGGGTGGAAATGAAAAACTGTTTTTT. This translates into CASSLASAGGNEKLFF.

The gene calls are TRBV6-1 and TRBJ2-7; 7 bases map to TRBD1. The CDR3 is made up of 15 amino acids. CDR1 and CDR2 (germline): MNHNS, SASEGT. V trimming: 5 bases; J trimming: 2 bases; junction bases outside the gene matches: 9. The CDR3 bases are TGTGCCAGCAGTACCGGACAGGACCCAACCTACGAGCAGTACTTC. Translating it yields CASSTGQDPTYEQYF.

V gene TRBV6-5 combines with J gene TRBJ2-7; D ambiguous. Between the trimmed V and J ends, which lost 0 bases and 3 bases, there was a span of 9 bases. This CDR3 has 14 amino acids. CDR1 and CDR2 (germline): MNHEY, SVGAGI. CDR3 protein: CASSYSTQLYEQYF. The DNA of the CDR3 is TGTGCCAGCAGTTACTCGACTCAACTCTACGAGCAGTACTTC.

J is TRBJ2-5 and V is TRBV19; 7 bases line up with TRBD1. Germline V CDR1 and CDR2: LNHDA, SQIVND (reference sequence). The CDR3 runs 13 residues. Trimming removed 10 bases from V and 1 base from J; junction bases left unmatched: 6. In DNA, the CDR3 is TGTGCCAATTCGGACAGGCCCCAAGAGACCCAGTACTTC. Translated: CANSDRPQETQYF.

The chain carries TRBV4-1 and TRBJ2-1; 8 nucleotides match TRBD2. The V gene's germline CDR1 is MGHRA and CDR2 YSYEKL. V was clipped by 0 bases and J by 7 bases; unmatched bases: 8. The CDR3 contains 16 residues. The CDR3 nucleotides are TGCGCCAGCAGCCAAGAGGCGGGGGCGGGGGGTAATGAGCAGTTCTTC. It specifies CASSQEAGAGGNEQFF.

Written as DNA, the CDR3 is TGTGCCATCAGCCCGGGACAGGGCTACGTCGACTATGGCTACACCTTC. Its translation is CAISPGQGYVDYGYTF. The J gene is TRBJ1-2, the V gene TRBV10-3, with 9 bases aligning to TRBD1. The CDR3 sequence is 16 residues long. V was clipped by 6 bases and J by 3 bases; unmatched bases: 11. Germline CDR1 ENHRY, CDR2 SYGVKD.